This record looks at one T cell receptor (beta chain) sequence and its context. It has no known antigen specificity. No base qualities exist here, and no much larger clone lies one base off it. There are 14 amino acids in the CDR3, from cysteine to phenylalanine inclusive. CDR3 DNA is the only sequence kept; it has 42 bases, read in frame from the first base. V is pruned by 4 bases and J by 8 bases, leaving 10 bases of the junction without a gene match. In the germline V gene, CDR1 corresponds to MDHEN and CDR2 to SYDVKM. The sample originates from a study of blood T cells in healthy people across ages (dated by TCRdb to the mid-2010s). With respect to the entire study: In model experiments, template switching captured about one uniquely barcoded TCR beta cDNA molecule for every two T cells. The study analyzed two additional independent replicas of 1 million unique cDNA reads from the same blood draw for two donors, one aged 18 to 30 and one aged 80 or older. Donors of different ages were randomly distributed across sequencing lanes to avoid experimental bias. The study measured age-related changes in TCR beta repertoire diversity using deep sequencing normalized with unique cDNA molecular identifiers. The donors were split into four age groups: young (average 16 years), middle-aged (roughly 40), aged (over 55) and long-lived (approximately 80). Beyond this particular receptor, the publication reports: There was a strong correlation between observed TCR beta diversity and the percentage of naive T cells measured by flow cytometry. Compared with the aged group, more naive CD4+ T cells, fewer expanded clones and increased TCR diversity were shown by the long-lived group, suggesting age selection. As age increased, observed TCR beta diversity per million T cells dropped in a roughly linear way, and a significant reduction was already evident by age 40. Because donor CMV infection status was unknown, age-related changes in expanded clonotypes were potentially confounded. Estimates of total diversity based on one million sequenced T cells were regarded as lower bounds and as underestimates. Bulk unsorted PBMC profiling prevented conclusive comparison of naive and antigen-experienced compartments.

Systemically healthy Caucasian individuals from Russia, 39 in total and aged about 6 to 90 years, were included as donors. Each donor gave roughly 9.5 milliliters of peripheral blood, collected into EDTA-treated Vacutainer tubes. PBMCs were isolated by Ficoll-Paque density-gradient centrifugation, with at least 7 million obtained per sample. Trizol reagent was used to extract total RNA from PBMCs, with at least 5 micrograms per sample. The percentages of naive CD45RAhigh/CD27high T cells were determined by flow cytometry on a PBMC aliquot from every donor. Receptor amplification or capture employed 5' RACE. The run used an Illumina HiSeq 2500. A second roughly 7 to 11 cycle PCR used a sample-barcoded 5' primer and a J-beta primer mix. Each TCR beta cDNA molecule received a unique molecular identifier from a template-switch 5' adaptor carrying 12 random nucleotides. Each sample yielded at least 2.5 million CDR3-containing paired-end reads. All of the RNA was converted into first-strand cDNA using the Mint cDNA synthesis kit, with a TRBC-specific oligonucleotide serving as the primer. Following uracil-DNA glycosylase treatment, a first 18-cycle PCR with universal primers M1SS and BC2_uni_R was performed on all cDNA. The study's own analysis went as follows. Each sample was normalized by randomly selecting 1 million high-quality reads, each carrying a distinct molecular identifier. Instead of being binned into consensus sequences, reads that shared molecular identifiers were thrown out. MiTCR, run with a Q25 quality threshold and the strictest error-elimination algorithm, handled CDR3 identification, clonotype clustering and error correction. Lower-bound total TCR beta diversity was estimated with a nonparametric unseen species model using Euler transformation. TCRdb reran the public reads through fastp at Q25 and MiXCR, keeping productive beta chains. One record per CDR3 amino acid sequence lists the most common genes and DNA. TCRdb, rather than the study authors, made the V and J calls. The sample table lists under 2 million distinct CDR3 sequences, roughly a third of them with a count of one. The leading ten clones occupy around 10% of the sample.

Sequencing was done on a sample of blood. The TCR was taken from a woman aged 30 to 39 in good health. The sequence is built from TRBV28 and TRBJ1-2; 7 of the junction bases match TRBD1. The CDR3: CASSSSTGEVGYTF. The DNA reads as follows: TGTGCCAGCAGTTCATCTACAGGGGAAGTAGGCTACACCTTC.